A selection of T cell receptor beta chains follows, all from one sample in a study of monozygotic twins with inflammatory bowel disease. From the 5' RACE reads, TCRdb lists one entry per CDR3 protein and no DNA. The sample data list under 200,000 distinct CDR3 sequences. The sample was blood. These receptors originate from a human donor with ulcerative colitis or Crohn's disease, or a healthy co-twin of an affected twin (not recorded which). CDR3s include the opening cysteine and the closing phenylalanine or tryptophan.

J: TRBJ2-1; V: TRBV10-1; CDR3: CASSELMSSYNEQFF
J: TRBJ1-6; V: TRBV7-8; CDR3: CVSSPSGTGSSPLHF
J: TRBJ2-7; V: TRBV28; CDR3: CASIWASGKYEQYF
J: TRBJ2-4; V: TRBV20-1; CDR3: CSASWGENIQYF
J: TRBJ2-7; V: TRBV5-5; CDR3: CASSLAGLAGGPREQYF
J: TRBJ2-1; V: TRBV6-5; CDR3: CASSRGTNEQFF
J: TRBJ1-4; V: TRBV30; CDR3: CAWTTGYNEKLFF
J: TRBJ1-2; V: TRBV9; CDR3: CASSMDSSSYGYTF
J: TRBJ2-1; V: TRBV2; CDR3: CASSSFRAGGNEQFF
J: TRBJ2-7; V: TRBV18; CDR3: CASSLFGTEGYEQYF
J: TRBJ1-5; V: TRBV20-1; CDR3: CSARRVLGPNQPQHF
J: TRBJ1-1; V: TRBV7-2; CDR3: CASSPAPGMNTEAFF
J: TRBJ2-5; V: TRBV5-4; CDR3: CASSATGDREETQYF
J: TRBJ2-7; V: TRBV6-1; CDR3: CASSDFAQGVYEQYF
J: TRBJ1-2; V: TRBV7-6; CDR3: CASRPGQGVHGYTF
J: TRBJ2-3; V: TRBV2; CDR3: CASRILGPDTQYF
J: TRBJ1-3; V: TRBV12-3/TRBV12-4; CDR3: CASSLGQVLSGNTIYF
J: TRBJ2-1; V: TRBV9; CDR3: CASSEELADEQFF
J: TRBJ2-1; V: TRBV7-2; CDR3: CASSLAGGPGNEQFF
J: TRBJ2-2; V: TRBV5-1; CDR3: CASSSIAAANTGELFF
J: TRBJ2-5; V: TRBV29-1; CDR3: CSVDLGAVIQETQYF
J: TRBJ1-2; V: TRBV27; CDR3: CASSLRESRDGYTF
J: TRBJ2-4; V: TRBV20-1; CDR3: CSASRSQGDLAKNIQYF
J: TRBJ1-2; V: TRBV7-2; CDR3: CASSLGGTANYGYTF
J: TRBJ1-5; V: TRBV7-9; CDR3: CASSSDGGNQPQHF
J: TRBJ1-5; V: TRBV20-1; CDR3: CSAPVEGINQPQHF
J: TRBJ2-2; V: TRBV7-8; CDR3: CASSLGLAGGSYTGELFF
J: TRBJ1-5; V: TRBV28; CDR3: CASRTQGANQPQHF
J: TRBJ2-7; V: TRBV28; CDR3: CASSDPGLADSYEQYF